The TCR beta chain under discussion was sequenced for a study of early T cells in non-severe SARS-CoV-2 infection. This clonotype occurred many times. Each single cDNA molecule received a unique molecular identifier. TCRdb re-derived calls from the 5' RACE reads in MiXCR, one entry per CDR3 protein. Found here are about 27,000 distinct CDR3 sequences, about 3.8% of them singletons; the top ten hold 6.2%. The clonotype was recovered from an adult who was a healthcare worker with PCR-confirmed SARS-CoV-2 infection or an uninfected control (not recorded which). Sequencing used whole blood.

DNA for the CDR3: TGTGCCAGCAGTGGGCAGCGGGTCTACAATGAGCAGTTCTTC. Its translation: CASSGQRVYNEQFF. J is TRBJ2-1 and V is TRBV6-1; maybe TRBD2 (6 bases). V dropped 4 bases and J dropped 3 bases, with 10 bases sitting between them. The length of the CDR3 is 14 residues. Germline CDR1 is MNHNS and CDR2 is SASEGT.